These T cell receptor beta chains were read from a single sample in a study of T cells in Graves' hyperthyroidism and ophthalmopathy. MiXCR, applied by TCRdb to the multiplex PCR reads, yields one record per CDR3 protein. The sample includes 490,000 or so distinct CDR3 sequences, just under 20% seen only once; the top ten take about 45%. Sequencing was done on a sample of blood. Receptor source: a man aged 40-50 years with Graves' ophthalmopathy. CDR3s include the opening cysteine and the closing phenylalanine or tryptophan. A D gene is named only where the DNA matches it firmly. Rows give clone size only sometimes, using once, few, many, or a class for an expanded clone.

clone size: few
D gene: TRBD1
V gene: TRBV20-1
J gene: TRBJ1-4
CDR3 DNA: TGCAGTGCCCCCGGGACAGGAGAAAAACTGTTTTTT
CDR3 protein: CSAPGTGEKLFF

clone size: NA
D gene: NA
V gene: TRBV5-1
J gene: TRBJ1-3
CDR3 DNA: TGCGCCAGCAGCTTGGCTAACAGTTATGGAAACACCATATATTTT
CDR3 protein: CASSLANSYGNTIYF

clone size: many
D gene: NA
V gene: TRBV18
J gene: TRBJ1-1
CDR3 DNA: TGTGCCAGCTCACTATCCGGGTTCGGCACTGAAGCTTTCTTT
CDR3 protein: CASSLSGFGTEAFF

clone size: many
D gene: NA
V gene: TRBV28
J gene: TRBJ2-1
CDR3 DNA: TGTGCCAGCAGTTTGGGGCAGACTCCTTACAATGAGCAGTTCTTC
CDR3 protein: CASSLGQTPYNEQFF

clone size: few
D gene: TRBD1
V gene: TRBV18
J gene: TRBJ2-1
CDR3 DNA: TGTGCCAGCTCACCCTCTGACAGGGGGCGTCTCTACAATGAGCAGTTCTTC
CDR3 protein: CASSPSDRGRLYNEQFF

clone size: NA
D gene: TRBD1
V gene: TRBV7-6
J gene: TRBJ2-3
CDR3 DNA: TGTGCCAGCAGCCCCCGAGGGGCTGGACAGGGGGCTTTGACAGATACGCAGTATTTT
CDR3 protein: CASSPRGAGQGALTDTQYF

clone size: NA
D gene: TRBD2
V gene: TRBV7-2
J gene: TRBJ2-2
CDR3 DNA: TGTGCCAGCACCACACTAGCGGACACCGGGGAGCTGTTTTTT
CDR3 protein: CASTTLADTGELFF

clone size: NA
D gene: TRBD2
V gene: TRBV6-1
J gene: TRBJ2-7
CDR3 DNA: TGTGCCAGCAGTCTAGCGGGGGCCATATACTACGAGCAGTACTTC
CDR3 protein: CASSLAGAIYYEQYF

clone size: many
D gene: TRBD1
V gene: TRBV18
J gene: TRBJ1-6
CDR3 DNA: TGTGCCAGCACCGGCCACAGGGGTTCACCCCTCCACTTT
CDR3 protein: CASTGHRGSPLHF

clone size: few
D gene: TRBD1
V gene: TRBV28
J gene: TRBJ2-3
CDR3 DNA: TGTGCCAGCAGCCATTATGGGCAGGGGGCATTTGTCACAGATACGCAGTATTTT
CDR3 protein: CASSHYGQGAFVTDTQYF

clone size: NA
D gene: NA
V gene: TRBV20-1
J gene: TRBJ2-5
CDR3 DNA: TGCAGTGCTAGACGGCTGTCTCAACAAGAGACCCAGTACTTC
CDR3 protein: CSARRLSQQETQYF

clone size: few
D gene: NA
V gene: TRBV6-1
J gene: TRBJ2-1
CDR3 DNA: TGTGCCAGCAGTGAAGAGACAGAGCAGTTCTTC
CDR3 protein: CASSEETEQFF

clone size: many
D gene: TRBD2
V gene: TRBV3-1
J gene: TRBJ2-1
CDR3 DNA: TGTGCCAGCAGCCAAGGGCCTAGCGGCCGCTACAATGAGCAGTTCTTC
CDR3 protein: CASSQGPSGRYNEQFF

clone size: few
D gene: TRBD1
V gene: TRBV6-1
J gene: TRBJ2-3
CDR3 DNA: TGTGCCAGCAGTGAGCGAGGACAGGGGTTTAGCACAGATACGCAGTATTTT
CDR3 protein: CASSERGQGFSTDTQYF

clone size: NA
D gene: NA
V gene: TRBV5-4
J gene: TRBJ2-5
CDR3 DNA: TGTGCCAGCAGCCCAAGGAGGGAGAAGACCCAGTACTTC
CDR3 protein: CASSPRREKTQYF

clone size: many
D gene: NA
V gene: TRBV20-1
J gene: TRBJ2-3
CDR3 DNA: TGCAGTGCTAGGGGTGGAGGAACGCAGTATTTT
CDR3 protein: CSARGGGTQYF

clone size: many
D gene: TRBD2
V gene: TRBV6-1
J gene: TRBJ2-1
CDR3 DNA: TGTGCCAGCAGTCGCCGACTAGCGGGAGGTGTTGAGCAGTTCTTC
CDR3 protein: CASSRRLAGGVEQFF

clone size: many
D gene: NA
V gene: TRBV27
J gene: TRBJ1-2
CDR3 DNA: TGTGCCAGCAGTTCTGGGGCGATCTATGGCTACACCTTC
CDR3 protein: CASSSGAIYGYTF

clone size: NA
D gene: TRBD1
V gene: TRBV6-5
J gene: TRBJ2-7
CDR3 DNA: TGTGCCAGCAGTTACGGTGGGACAGGGTCGAACGAGCAGTACTTC
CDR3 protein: CASSYGGTGSNEQYF

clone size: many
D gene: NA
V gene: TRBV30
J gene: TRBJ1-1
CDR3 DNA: TGTGCCTGGAGTATAACAGGGGAAGCTTTCTTT
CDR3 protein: CAWSITGEAFF

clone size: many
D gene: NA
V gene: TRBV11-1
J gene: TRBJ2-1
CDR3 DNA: TGTGCCAGCAGCTTAGAGGGGGGAGTGGGGAATGAGCAGTTCTTC
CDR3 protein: CASSLEGGVGNEQFF

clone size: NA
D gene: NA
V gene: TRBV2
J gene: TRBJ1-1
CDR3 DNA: TGTGCCAGCAGTGACAATTACAAAGCTTTCTTT
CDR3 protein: CASSDNYKAFF

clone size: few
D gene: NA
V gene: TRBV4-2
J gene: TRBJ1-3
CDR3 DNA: TGTGCCAGCAGCCAAGATCAGGAAGGGCCTGGAAACACCATATATTTT
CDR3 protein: CASSQDQEGPGNTIYF

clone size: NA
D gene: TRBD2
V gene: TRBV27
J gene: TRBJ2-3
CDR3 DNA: TGTGCCAGCATCGGGCGGGGGGACGATACGCAGTATTTT
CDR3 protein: CASIGRGDDTQYF

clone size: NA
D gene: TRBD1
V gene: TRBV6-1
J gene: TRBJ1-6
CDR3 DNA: TGTGCCAGCAGGCTGACACAGGGGGCCTCACCCCTCCACTTT
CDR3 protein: CASRLTQGASPLHF

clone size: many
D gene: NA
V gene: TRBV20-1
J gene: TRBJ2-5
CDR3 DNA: TGCAGTGTAGGGGGGCGGCGAGAGACCCAGTACTTC
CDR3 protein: CSVGGRRETQYF

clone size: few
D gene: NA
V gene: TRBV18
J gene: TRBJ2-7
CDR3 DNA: TGTGCCAGCTCTCCGCGACCCGGTGAACCCTACGAGCAGTACTTC
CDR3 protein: CASSPRPGEPYEQYF

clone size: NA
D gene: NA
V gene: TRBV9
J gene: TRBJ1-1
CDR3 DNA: TGTGCCAGCAGCGTAGACGCTTTTATGAACACTGAAGCTTTCTTT
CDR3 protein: CASSVDAFMNTEAFF

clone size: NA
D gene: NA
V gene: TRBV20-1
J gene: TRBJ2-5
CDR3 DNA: TGCAGTGCTAGGGGAGGGGGCATAGAGACCCAGTACTTC
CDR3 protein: CSARGGGIETQYF

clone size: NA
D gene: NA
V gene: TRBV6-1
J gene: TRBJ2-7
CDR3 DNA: TGTGCCAGCAGTGATATAAACGAGCAGTACTTC
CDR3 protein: CASSDINEQYF

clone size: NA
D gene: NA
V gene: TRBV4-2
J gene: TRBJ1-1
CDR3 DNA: TGTGCCAGCAGCCAAGATAAGGCAGTACCTAACACTGAAGCTTTCTTT
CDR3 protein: CASSQDKAVPNTEAFF

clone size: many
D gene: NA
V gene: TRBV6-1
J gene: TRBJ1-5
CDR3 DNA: TGTGCCAGCAGTGCACAGGGCCCTCAGCCCCAGCATTTT
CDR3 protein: CASSAQGPQPQHF

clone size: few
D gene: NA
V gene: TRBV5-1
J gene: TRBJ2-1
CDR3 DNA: TGCGCCAGCAGCTTGGCCTTTTCAGAGTCGGAGCAGTTCTTC
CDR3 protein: CASSLAFSESEQFF

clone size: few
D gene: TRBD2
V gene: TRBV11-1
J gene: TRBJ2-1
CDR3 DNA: TGTGCCAGCAGCACCCCGGCTAGCGGGAGGAGGAGCTCCTACAATGAGCAGTTCTTC
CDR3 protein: CASSTPASGRRSSYNEQFF

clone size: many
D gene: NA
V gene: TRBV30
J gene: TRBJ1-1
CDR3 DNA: TGTGCCTGGAGAGGATGGTTGACTGAAGCTTTCTTT
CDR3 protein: CAWRGWLTEAFF

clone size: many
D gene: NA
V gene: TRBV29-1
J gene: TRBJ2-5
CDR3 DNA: TGCAGCGGCACGCAAGAGACCCAGTACTTC
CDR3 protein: CSGTQETQYF

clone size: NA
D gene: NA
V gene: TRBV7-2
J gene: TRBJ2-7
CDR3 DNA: TGTGCCAGCAGCTTATCGGCAGCCTCTAAGGAGCAGTACTTC
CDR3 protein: CASSLSAASKEQYF

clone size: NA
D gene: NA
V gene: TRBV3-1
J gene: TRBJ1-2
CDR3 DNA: TGTGCCAGCAGCCAAGGACAGTTTGGCTACACCTTC
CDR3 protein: CASSQGQFGYTF

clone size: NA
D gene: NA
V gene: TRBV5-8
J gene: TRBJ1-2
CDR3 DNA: TGTGCCAGCAGAGGAGGAGGTTCGGGCTACACCTTC
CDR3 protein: CASRGGGSGYTF

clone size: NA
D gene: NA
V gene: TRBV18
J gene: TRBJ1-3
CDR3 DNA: TGTGCCAGCTCACCGGAGAGCTCTGGAAACACCATATATTTT
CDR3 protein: CASSPESSGNTIYF

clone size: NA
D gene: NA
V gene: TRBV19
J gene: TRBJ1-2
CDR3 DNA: TGTGCCAGTAATGAACAGTCTAGAGGCGGCTACACCTTC
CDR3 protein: CASNEQSRGGYTF